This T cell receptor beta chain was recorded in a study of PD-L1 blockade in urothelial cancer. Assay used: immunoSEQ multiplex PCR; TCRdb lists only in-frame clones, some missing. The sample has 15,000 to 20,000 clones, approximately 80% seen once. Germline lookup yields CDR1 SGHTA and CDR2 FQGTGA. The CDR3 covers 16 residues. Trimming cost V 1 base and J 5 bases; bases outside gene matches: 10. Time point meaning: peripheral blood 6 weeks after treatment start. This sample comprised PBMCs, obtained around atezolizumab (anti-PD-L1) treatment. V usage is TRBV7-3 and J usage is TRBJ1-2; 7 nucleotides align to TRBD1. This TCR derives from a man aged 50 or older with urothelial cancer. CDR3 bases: TGTGCCAGCAGCTTAAATACGGGACAGCCAACGTATGGCTACACCTTC. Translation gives CASSLNTGQPTYGYTF.